Sequencing of this TCR beta chain was carried out in a study of blood T cell repertoires in COVID-19. Study at large: Italy, Spain and the United States were the sources of the convalescent and acute COVID-19 samples.

In the authors' workflow: Amplification of reference gene primers was used by the study to estimate nucleated cell counts. The table came from immunoSEQ multiplex PCR; TCRdb's copy has only in-frame clones and leaves some out. The V and J calls and clone size come from that table; D and trimming were worked out from the DNA. Here the sample spans 110,000 to 150,000 clones, 65% to 80% being singletons. This clonotype was obtained from an elderly man with acute or convalescent COVID-19. The sequencing sample was made of peripheral blood.

The CDR3 nucleotides are TGTGCCAGCAGCTGGAACCCGGGACAGGGGGCAGGTGGCTACACCTTC. Translating gives CASSWNPGQGAGGYTF. This chain joins TRBV5-5 and TRBJ1-2, with 12 nucleotides matching TRBD1. The trim removed 3 bases at V and 7 bases at J, leaving 10 bases unmatched. The CDR3 covers 16 residues. CDR1 is SGHKS and CDR2 is YYEKEE in the germline V gene (reference sequence).